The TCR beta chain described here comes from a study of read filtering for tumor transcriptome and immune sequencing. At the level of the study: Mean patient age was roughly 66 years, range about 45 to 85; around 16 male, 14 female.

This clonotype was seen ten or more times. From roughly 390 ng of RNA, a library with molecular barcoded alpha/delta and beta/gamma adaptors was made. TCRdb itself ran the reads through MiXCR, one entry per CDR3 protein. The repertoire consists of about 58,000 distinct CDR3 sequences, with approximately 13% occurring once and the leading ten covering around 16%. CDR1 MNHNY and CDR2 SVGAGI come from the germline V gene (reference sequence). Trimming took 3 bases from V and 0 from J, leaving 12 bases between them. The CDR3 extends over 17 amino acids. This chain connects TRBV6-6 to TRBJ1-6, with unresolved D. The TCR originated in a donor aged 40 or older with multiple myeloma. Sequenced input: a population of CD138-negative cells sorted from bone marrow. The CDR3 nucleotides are TGTGCCAGCAGTTATGCTCACAGAAGCTCCTATAATTCACCCCTCCACTTT. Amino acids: CASSYAHRSSYNSPLHF.